These 4 T cell receptor beta chains came from one sample sequenced in a study of cytomegalovirus exposure and HLA in healthy donors. Primers: 60 Vbeta forward and 13 Jbeta reverse. Profiling relied on immunoSEQ multiplex PCR, and the TCRdb table lists in-frame clones only, not all of them. The sample lists approximately 110,000 clones; 76% were seen once. Sequenced sample: PBMCs. These receptors all stem from a man in his forties in good health and CMV-seropositive.

The CDR3: CATSRELAGGYNEQFF. Here the CDR3 DNA reads TGTGCCACCAGCAGAGAACTAGCGGGAGGGTACAATGAGCAGTTCTTC. The genes are TRBV15 and TRBJ2-1; 13 nucleotides align to TRBD2. J lost 4 bases, V lost 0 bases, and 0 bases had no gene match. CDR1 and CDR2 (germline): LNHNV, YYDKDF (reference sequence). The CDR3 sequence is 16 residues long.

In this sample, this clone turned up a few times. The J gene is TRBJ2-1, the V gene TRBV7-2; 10 positions match TRBD1. The CDR3 consists of 18 residues. Germline-derived CDR1 and CDR2 are SGHTA and FQGNSA. J lost 4 bases, V lost 1 base, and 10 bases had no gene match. The CDR3 region is CASSLVSWGQGPYNEQFF. CDR3 in DNA: TGTGCCAGCAGCTTAGTCTCTTGGGGACAGGGGCCTTACAATGAGCAGTTCTTC.

The chain combines TRBV20-1 with TRBJ2-7; D is unclear. V lost 5 bases to trimming and J lost 2 bases, with 7 bases between them. Germline CDR1 is DFQATT and CDR2 is SNEGSKA (reference sequence). CDR3 length equals 11 residues. This CDR3 is CSADKTYEQYF. CDR3 nucleotide sequence: TGCAGTGCTGACAAGACCTACGAGCAGTACTTC.

This clone has a handful of counts. This chain links TRBV2 with TRBJ1-2; 10 bases line up with TRBD1. CDR1 and CDR2 from the germline V gene are SNHLY and FYNNEI. The V gene end was trimmed by 4 bases and the J gene end by 10 bases; junction bases not matched to a gene: 12. The CDR3 has 15 residues. The CDR3: CASSGRPGQGGHYTF. The CDR3 nucleotides read TGTGCCAGCAGTGGGCGGCCCGGACAGGGGGGACACTACACCTTC.